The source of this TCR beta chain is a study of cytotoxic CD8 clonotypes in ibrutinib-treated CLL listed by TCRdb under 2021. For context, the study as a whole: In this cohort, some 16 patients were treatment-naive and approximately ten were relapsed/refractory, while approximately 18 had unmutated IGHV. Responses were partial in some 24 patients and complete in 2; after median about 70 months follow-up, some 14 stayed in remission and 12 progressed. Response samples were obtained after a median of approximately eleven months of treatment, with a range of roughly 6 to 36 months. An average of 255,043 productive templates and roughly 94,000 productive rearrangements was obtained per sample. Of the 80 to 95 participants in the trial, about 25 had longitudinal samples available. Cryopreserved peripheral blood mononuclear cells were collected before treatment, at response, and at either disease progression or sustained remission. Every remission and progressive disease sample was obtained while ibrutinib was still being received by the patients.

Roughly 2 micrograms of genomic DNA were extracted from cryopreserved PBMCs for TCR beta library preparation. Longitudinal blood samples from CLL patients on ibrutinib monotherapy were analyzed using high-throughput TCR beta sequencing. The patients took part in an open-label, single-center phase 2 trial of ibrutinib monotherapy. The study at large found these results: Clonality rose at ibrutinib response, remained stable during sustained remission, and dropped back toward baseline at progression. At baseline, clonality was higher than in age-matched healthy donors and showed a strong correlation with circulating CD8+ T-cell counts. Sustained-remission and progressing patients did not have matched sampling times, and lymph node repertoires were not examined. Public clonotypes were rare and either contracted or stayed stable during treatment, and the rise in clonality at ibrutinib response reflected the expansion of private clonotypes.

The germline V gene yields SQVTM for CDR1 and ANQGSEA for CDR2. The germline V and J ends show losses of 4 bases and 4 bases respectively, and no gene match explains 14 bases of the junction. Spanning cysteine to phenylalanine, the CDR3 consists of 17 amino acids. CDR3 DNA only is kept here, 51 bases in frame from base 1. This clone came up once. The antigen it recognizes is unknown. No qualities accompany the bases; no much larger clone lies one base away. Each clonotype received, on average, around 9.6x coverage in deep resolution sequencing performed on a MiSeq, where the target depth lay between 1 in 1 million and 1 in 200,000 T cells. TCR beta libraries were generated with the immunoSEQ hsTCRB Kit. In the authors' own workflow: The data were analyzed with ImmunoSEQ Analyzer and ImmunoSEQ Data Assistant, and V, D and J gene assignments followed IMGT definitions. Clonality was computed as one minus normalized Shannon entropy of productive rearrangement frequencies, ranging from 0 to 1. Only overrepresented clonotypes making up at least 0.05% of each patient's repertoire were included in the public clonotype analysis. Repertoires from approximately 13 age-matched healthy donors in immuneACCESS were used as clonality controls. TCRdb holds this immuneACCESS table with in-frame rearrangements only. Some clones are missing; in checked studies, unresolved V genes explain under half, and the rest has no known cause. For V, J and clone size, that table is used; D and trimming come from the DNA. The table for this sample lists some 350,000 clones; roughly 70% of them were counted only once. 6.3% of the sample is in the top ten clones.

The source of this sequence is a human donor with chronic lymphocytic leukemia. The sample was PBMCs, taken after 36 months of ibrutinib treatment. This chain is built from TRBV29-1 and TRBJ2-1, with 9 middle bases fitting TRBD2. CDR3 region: CSVVARPSGRIYNEQFF. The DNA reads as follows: TGCAGCGTTGTGGCCCGGCCCAGCGGGAGGATTTACAATGAGCAGTTCTTC.